The entry below describes one T cell receptor beta chain. Its antigen is currently not known. One base away there is no much larger clone; base qualities are not given. These data originate in a study of blood T cell repertoires in COVID-19 (TCRdb year 2020). At the level of the whole study: Collaborator samples came from the United States, Italy and Spain and covered acute and convalescent phases of COVID-19. The material from the prospective study consisted of cDNA or gDNA derived from T cells, B-cell-depleted T cells, or PBMCs. A de-identified subject ID, COVID-19 status, age in years and sex were almost always included in the sample metadata. Deeply sampled blood TCRbeta repertoires from subjects exposed to, actively infected with, or recovered from COVID-19 were included in the dataset. The repertoires were made available in a free public database intended to serve as a resource for research on the immune response to SARS-CoV-2. Where HLA class I and class II types were available, the types were taken from metadata supplied by the sample provider, not from assay-based typing. The samples were drawn from two sources: the first 160 participants of the ongoing ImmuneRACE study, and 1,254 subjects contributed by 6 global collaborators. Findings and caveats that apply to the study as a whole: Clinical and demographic metadata were provided uncurated, with the amount varying by source and participant.

One collaborating source in Seattle enrolled patients while the patients were actively infected and followed the patients over time throughout the course of disease. The collaborating institutions used their own protocols to collect whole blood in K2EDTA tubes. For TCRbeta analysis, collaborators shipped samples as frozen whole blood, isolated PBMCs, or DNA extracted from either of those sample types. TCRbeta CDR3 regions were amplified from genomic DNA by means of the immunoSEQ Assay, a bias-controlled multiplex PCR. In the authors' own workflow: The number of nucleated cells in each sample was estimated from the amplification of reference gene primers within the assay. To quantify the absolute abundance of each unique TCRbeta CDR3 rearrangement, sequence reads were collapsed and filtered. For each sample, productive Simpson clonality was calculated as the square root of Simpson's diversity index over productive rearrangements. TCRdb re-hosts the immuneACCESS table, in-frame sequences only. Its copies lack some clones; in the studies checked, an unresolved V gene accounts for under half of them, and the cause for the rest is not known. The D gene and trimming were derived from the DNA, and the V and J assignments and clone size from that table. The sample includes 150,000 or so clones, with 80% to 90% observed a single time. The top ten clones comprise 13% of the sample.

The receptor's source is a man aged 18 to 29 with COVID-19, enrolled during active disease. Input material: peripheral blood.

The CDR3 reads CSAAGRRGYTF. The DNA is TGCAGTGCCGCGGGGAGAAGGGGCTACACCTTC. The sequence joins TRBV20-1 to TRBJ1-2; there is no confident call for the D gene. V is cut by 6 bases and J by 8 bases, and the space between the germline ends is 13 bases. CDR1 DFQATT and CDR2 SNEGSKA were looked up in the germline V gene (reference sequence). From its cysteine to its phenylalanine, the CDR3 spans 11 amino acids. The kept DNA is CDR3 alone, 33 bases in frame from the first base.